The rows below give T cell receptor beta chains drawn from one sample of a study of multiple sclerosis patients with progressive multifocal leukoencephalopathy. Libraries were prepared by immunoSEQ multiplex PCR; TCRdb keeps only in-frame clonotypes and omits some of them. The data contain about 28,000 clones, around 91% of them singletons. Sequencing was performed on PBMCs, taken from a patient treated with natalizumab. These receptors came from a human donor with multiple sclerosis. Each CDR3 is given with its conserved first and last residue. A D gene is named only where the DNA matches it firmly. Clone size, where shown, is once, few, many, or a class for clones that have expanded.

clone_size: .
j_call: TRBJ1-4
v_call: TRBV7-8
d_call: TRBD1
cdr3_aa: CASSIGYSDRGNEKLFF
cdr3_nt: TGTGCCAGCAGCATAGGGTACTCGGACAGGGGGAATGAAAAACTGTTTTTT

clone_size: .
j_call: TRBJ2-7
v_call: TRBV7-9
d_call: .
cdr3_aa: CASSPWAYEQYF
cdr3_nt: TGTGCCAGCAGCCCCTGGGCCTACGAGCAGTACTTC

clone_size: .
j_call: TRBJ1-6
v_call: TRBV27
d_call: .
cdr3_aa: CASSLVAGPGSPLHF
cdr3_nt: TGTGCCAGCAGTTTAGTGGCAGGGCCAGGTTCACCCCTCCACTTT

clone_size: .
j_call: TRBJ1-2
v_call: TRBV9
d_call: .
cdr3_aa: CASSVDKSGVGGYTF
cdr3_nt: TGTGCCAGCAGCGTAGACAAATCGGGGGTGGGTGGCTACACCTTC

clone_size: .
j_call: TRBJ1-5
v_call: TRBV2
d_call: .
cdr3_aa: CASSVVRTEVQPQHF
cdr3_nt: TGTGCCAGCAGTGTGGTAAGAACAGAGGTCCAGCCCCAGCATTTT

clone_size: .
j_call: TRBJ1-3
v_call: TRBV9
d_call: TRBD1
cdr3_aa: CASSAWTGASSGNTIYF
cdr3_nt: TGTGCCAGCAGCGCATGGACAGGGGCGAGCTCTGGAAACACCATATATTTT

clone_size: .
j_call: TRBJ2-3
v_call: TRBV2
d_call: .
cdr3_aa: CASIGEEFTDTQYF
cdr3_nt: TGTGCCAGCATCGGCGAAGAATTCACAGATACGCAGTATTTT

clone_size: .
j_call: TRBJ2-5
v_call: TRBV5-4
d_call: .
cdr3_aa: CASSPRTAAKETQYF
cdr3_nt: TGTGCCAGCAGCCCAAGAACGGCAGCTAAAGAGACCCAGTACTTC

clone_size: .
j_call: TRBJ1-2
v_call: TRBV20-1
d_call: .
cdr3_aa: CSAPSGYGYTF
cdr3_nt: TGCAGTGCTCCATCGGGCTATGGCTACACCTTC

clone_size: .
j_call: TRBJ2-5
v_call: TRBV21-1
d_call: .
cdr3_aa: CASTKNGGAPGETQYF
cdr3_nt: TGTGCCAGCACCAAAAATGGGGGGGCGCCGGGAGAGACCCAGTACTTC

clone_size: once
j_call: TRBJ1-3
v_call: TRBV7-6
d_call: .
cdr3_aa: CASSLGGLSTRSGNTIYF
cdr3_nt: TGTGCCAGCAGCTTAGGTGGCTTGTCCACCCGTTCAGGAAACACCATATATTTT

clone_size: .
j_call: TRBJ1-2
v_call: TRBV7-2
d_call: TRBD1
cdr3_aa: CASSFDRGYYGYTF
cdr3_nt: TGTGCCAGCAGCTTTGACAGGGGATACTATGGCTACACCTTC

clone_size: once
j_call: TRBJ2-5
v_call: TRBV27
d_call: .
cdr3_aa: CASSLRLSGGPGSETQYF
cdr3_nt: TGTGCCAGCAGTTTAAGGCTCTCCGGGGGGCCCGGCTCGGAGACCCAGTACTTC

clone_size: .
j_call: TRBJ1-5
v_call: TRBV5-1
d_call: .
cdr3_aa: CASSLGFSGGGNQPQHF
cdr3_nt: TGCGCCAGCAGCTTGGGTTTTTCGGGGGGCGGCAATCAGCCCCAGCATTTT

clone_size: .
j_call: TRBJ1-3
v_call: TRBV28
d_call: .
cdr3_aa: CASSLTGLGNTIYF
cdr3_nt: TGTGCCAGCAGTTTAACAGGGCTTGGAAACACCATATATTTT

clone_size: .
j_call: TRBJ2-7
v_call: TRBV19
d_call: TRBD2
cdr3_aa: CASSIAGDYEQYF
cdr3_nt: TGTGCCAGTAGTATTGCGGGAGATTACGAGCAGTACTTC

clone_size: .
j_call: TRBJ1-4
v_call: TRBV28
d_call: .
cdr3_aa: CASSATPPGVEKLFF
cdr3_nt: TGTGCCAGCAGCGCCACACCACCTGGGGTGGAAAAACTGTTTTTT

clone_size: .
j_call: TRBJ1-3
v_call: TRBV15
d_call: .
cdr3_aa: CATSRDLQGISGNTIYF
cdr3_nt: TGTGCCACCAGCAGAGATTTGCAGGGGATCTCTGGAAACACCATATATTTT

clone_size: .
j_call: TRBJ1-1
v_call: TRBV7-2
d_call: .
cdr3_aa: CASSLDRNTEAFF
cdr3_nt: TGTGCCAGCAGCTTGGATCGGAACACTGAAGCTTTCTTT

clone_size: .
j_call: TRBJ2-7
v_call: TRBV5-1
d_call: .
cdr3_aa: CTSSLGLAGEQYF
cdr3_nt: TGCACCAGCAGCTTGGGGCTAGCTGGCGAGCAGTACTTC

clone_size: .
j_call: TRBJ1-2
v_call: TRBV28
d_call: TRBD1
cdr3_aa: CASSLRDRDGYTF
cdr3_nt: TGTGCCAGCAGTTTGAGGGACAGGGATGGCTACACCTTC

clone_size: few
j_call: TRBJ2-2
v_call: TRBV7-9
d_call: .
cdr3_aa: CASSLEGFANTGELFF
cdr3_nt: TGTGCCAGCAGCTTAGAAGGGTTCGCGAACACCGGGGAGCTGTTTTTT

clone_size: .
j_call: TRBJ1-5
v_call: TRBV27
d_call: .
cdr3_aa: CASLQGGNQPQHF
cdr3_nt: TGTGCCAGCCTGCAAGGGGGCAATCAGCCCCAGCATTTT

clone_size: .
j_call: TRBJ2-3
v_call: TRBV13
d_call: .
cdr3_aa: CASSVRLVGGDTQYF
cdr3_nt: TGTGCCAGCAGCGTTCGACTAGTAGGGGGAGATACGCAGTATTTT

clone_size: once
j_call: TRBJ1-1
v_call: TRBV7-9
d_call: TRBD1
cdr3_aa: CASSPITGQVLNTEAFF
cdr3_nt: TGTGCCAGCAGCCCTATAACGGGACAGGTCCTAAACACTGAAGCTTTCTTT

clone_size: .
j_call: TRBJ2-7
v_call: TRBV7-9
d_call: .
cdr3_aa: CASRQGPTSYEQYF
cdr3_nt: TGTGCCAGCAGACAGGGTCCGACCTCCTACGAGCAGTACTTC

clone_size: .
j_call: TRBJ1-6
v_call: TRBV2
d_call: .
cdr3_aa: CASSEAGLWDSPLHF
cdr3_nt: TGTGCCAGCAGTGAGGCAGGGCTTTGGGATTCACCCCTCCACTTT

clone_size: few
j_call: TRBJ1-4
v_call: TRBV4-1
d_call: .
cdr3_aa: CASSQDEATNEKLFF
cdr3_nt: TGCGCCAGCAGCCAAGATGAAGCAACTAATGAAAAACTGTTTTTT

clone_size: .
j_call: TRBJ2-5
v_call: TRBV7-9
d_call: .
cdr3_aa: CASSPNQETQYF
cdr3_nt: TGTGCCAGCAGCCCGAACCAAGAGACCCAGTACTTC

clone_size: .
j_call: TRBJ2-7
v_call: TRBV27
d_call: .
cdr3_aa: CASSSDKGAYEQYF
cdr3_nt: TGTGCCAGCAGTTCGGACAAGGGCGCCTACGAGCAGTACTTC

clone_size: once
j_call: TRBJ1-2
v_call: TRBV28
d_call: .
cdr3_aa: CASTSAQGGGYTF
cdr3_nt: TGTGCCAGCACCTCTGCACAGGGCGGTGGCTACACCTTC

clone_size: .
j_call: TRBJ1-5
v_call: TRBV27
d_call: .
cdr3_aa: CTSGWNNQPQHF
cdr3_nt: TGTACCTCCGGGTGGAACAATCAGCCCCAGCATTTT

clone_size: .
j_call: TRBJ1-1
v_call: TRBV10-3
d_call: TRBD1
cdr3_aa: CAISATGGTEAFF
cdr3_nt: TGTGCCATCAGTGCTACAGGGGGCACTGAAGCTTTCTTT

clone_size: .
j_call: TRBJ1-3
v_call: TRBV7-9
d_call: .
cdr3_aa: CASSPVNPGAGNTIYF
cdr3_nt: TGTGCCAGCAGCCCCGTCAACCCCGGAGCCGGAAACACCATATATTTT

clone_size: .
j_call: TRBJ1-1
v_call: TRBV5-5
d_call: .
cdr3_aa: CASSLDPATEAFF
cdr3_nt: TGTGCCAGCAGCTTGGATCCGGCCACTGAAGCTTTCTTT

clone_size: .
j_call: TRBJ1-1
v_call: TRBV4-2
d_call: .
cdr3_aa: CASSQDLDNTEAFF
cdr3_nt: TGTGCCAGCAGCCAAGATCTTGACAACACTGAAGCTTTCTTT

clone_size: .
j_call: TRBJ2-1
v_call: TRBV9
d_call: .
cdr3_aa: CASSVEPRTSYYNEQFF
cdr3_nt: TGTGCCAGCAGCGTAGAGCCGCGAACTAGCTATTACAATGAGCAGTTCTTC

clone_size: .
j_call: TRBJ1-6
v_call: TRBV9
d_call: .
cdr3_aa: CASSVEANSPLHF
cdr3_nt: TGTGCCAGCAGCGTAGAAGCTAATTCACCCCTCCACTTT

clone_size: few
j_call: TRBJ1-5
v_call: TRBV19
d_call: .
cdr3_aa: CASSSQGQLFQPQHF
cdr3_nt: TGTGCCAGTAGTTCGCAGGGCCAACTTTTTCAGCCCCAGCATTTT

clone_size: .
j_call: TRBJ1-6
v_call: TRBV11-2
d_call: TRBD1
cdr3_aa: CASSSSTGRDSPLHF
cdr3_nt: TGTGCCAGCAGCTCTTCGACAGGGAGGGATTCACCCCTCCACTTT

clone_size: .
j_call: TRBJ2-5
v_call: TRBV7-2
d_call: TRBD2
cdr3_aa: CASSLPSGEETQYF
cdr3_nt: TGTGCCAGCAGCTTGCCTAGCGGGGAAGAGACCCAGTACTTC

clone_size: .
j_call: TRBJ1-1
v_call: TRBV11-2
d_call: .
cdr3_aa: CASSPDTEAFF
cdr3_nt: TGTGCCAGCAGCCCAGACACTGAAGCTTTCTTT

clone_size: .
j_call: TRBJ1-1
v_call: TRBV27
d_call: .
cdr3_aa: CASSLNTNLALNTEAFF
cdr3_nt: TGTGCCAGCAGTTTAAACACCAACCTAGCATTGAACACTGAAGCTTTCTTT

clone_size: once
j_call: TRBJ1-1
v_call: TRBV19
d_call: .
cdr3_aa: CASSIRATEAFF
cdr3_nt: TGTGCCAGTAGTATCAGGGCAACTGAAGCTTTCTTT

clone_size: .
j_call: TRBJ1-2
v_call: TRBV28
d_call: TRBD1
cdr3_aa: CASRHGQGDGYTF
cdr3_nt: TGTGCCAGCAGGCACGGACAGGGGGACGGCTACACCTTC

clone_size: .
j_call: TRBJ1-2
v_call: TRBV28
d_call: .
cdr3_aa: CASSLSKDGGFYTF
cdr3_nt: TGTGCCAGCAGTTTGTCTAAGGATGGGGGGTTCTACACCTTC

clone_size: once
j_call: TRBJ1-5
v_call: TRBV19
d_call: .
cdr3_aa: CASRNVLQDQPQHF
cdr3_nt: TGTGCCAGTAGAAACGTGCTACAGGATCAGCCCCAGCATTTT

clone_size: .
j_call: TRBJ1-1
v_call: TRBV15
d_call: .
cdr3_aa: CATSPAPTGLNTEAFF
cdr3_nt: TGTGCCACCAGCCCCGCCCCTACAGGGCTGAACACTGAAGCTTTCTTT

clone_size: .
j_call: TRBJ2-3
v_call: TRBV19
d_call: TRBD1
cdr3_aa: CASSIGTAPDTQYF
cdr3_nt: TGTGCCAGTAGTATCGGGACAGCCCCAGATACGCAGTATTTT

clone_size: .
j_call: TRBJ1-1
v_call: TRBV9
d_call: .
cdr3_aa: CASSVTGHPNTEAFF
cdr3_nt: TGTGCCAGCAGCGTAACGGGACACCCCAACACTGAAGCTTTCTTT

clone_size: .
j_call: TRBJ1-4
v_call: TRBV5-6
d_call: TRBD1
cdr3_aa: CASSLADRGRGEKLFF
cdr3_nt: TGTGCCAGCAGCTTAGCCGACAGGGGTAGGGGTGAAAAACTGTTTTTT

clone_size: once
j_call: TRBJ1-2
v_call: TRBV15
d_call: .
cdr3_aa: CATSPDTVGRHYGYTF
cdr3_nt: TGTGCCACCAGCCCAGATACGGTGGGACGGCACTATGGCTACACCTTC

clone_size: .
j_call: TRBJ1-2
v_call: TRBV6-6
d_call: .
cdr3_aa: CASAQFSLDGYTF
cdr3_nt: TGTGCCAGTGCACAGTTTTCTTTAGATGGCTACACCTTC

clone_size: .
j_call: TRBJ2-1
v_call: TRBV7-2
d_call: TRBD2
cdr3_aa: CASSSNFGEGNEQFF
cdr3_nt: TGTGCCAGCAGCTCAAACTTTGGGGAGGGGAATGAGCAGTTCTTC

clone_size: .
j_call: TRBJ2-2
v_call: TRBV7-9
d_call: .
cdr3_aa: CASQRSQTNTGELFF
cdr3_nt: TGTGCCAGCCAAAGGTCTCAGACGAACACCGGGGAGCTGTTTTTT

clone_size: .
j_call: TRBJ2-5
v_call: TRBV29-1
d_call: TRBD1
cdr3_aa: CSGTGKETQYF
cdr3_nt: TGCAGCGGGACAGGGAAAGAGACCCAGTACTTC

clone_size: .
j_call: TRBJ2-3
v_call: TRBV2
d_call: .
cdr3_aa: CASSEQLNTDTQYF
cdr3_nt: TGTGCCAGCAGTGAACAGCTAAACACAGATACGCAGTATTTT

clone_size: .
j_call: TRBJ2-7
v_call: TRBV5-1
d_call: TRBD1
cdr3_aa: CASSFGTGITYEQYF
cdr3_nt: TGCGCCAGCAGCTTCGGGACAGGGATAACCTACGAGCAGTACTTC

clone_size: .
j_call: TRBJ1-2
v_call: TRBV14
d_call: .
cdr3_aa: CASSHPDYPYGYTF
cdr3_nt: TGTGCCAGCAGCCACCCTGACTACCCCTATGGCTACACCTTC

clone_size: .
j_call: TRBJ1-1
v_call: TRBV7-3
d_call: .
cdr3_aa: CASSLKVNTEAFF
cdr3_nt: TGTGCCAGCAGCTTAAAGGTGAACACTGAAGCTTTCTTT